This is a list of T cell receptor beta chains from one sample in a study of CD8 T cells in ankylosing spondylitis. TCRdb recomputed calls from the 5' RACE reads with MiXCR, one row per CDR3 protein. The data hold approximately 350,000 distinct CDR3 sequences, with about 15% observed a single time. Sequencing used blood, either unsorted or a sorted T cell fraction (not recorded which). These receptor sequences come from a male donor with ankylosing spondylitis or in good health (not recorded which). Each CDR3 is given with its conserved first and last residue. Each record gives: D gene, clone size, J gene, V gene, CDR3 DNA, CDR3 protein. D genes are given only for firm matches. Rows give clone size only sometimes, using once, few, many, or a class for an expanded clone.

D gene: .
clone size: many
J gene: TRBJ2-2
V gene: TRBV2
CDR3 DNA: TGTGCCAGCAGGCCGTCGAACACCGGGGAGCTGTTTTTT
CDR3 protein: CASRPSNTGELFF

D gene: .
clone size: few
J gene: TRBJ2-7
V gene: TRBV7-8
CDR3 DNA: TGTGCCAGCAGCTTAGTTGAATCTGCGACCTACGAGCAGTACTTC
CDR3 protein: CASSLVESATYEQYF

D gene: .
clone size: .
J gene: TRBJ2-1
V gene: TRBV5-1
CDR3 DNA: TGCGCCAGCAGCTTCGGTGGGGAAGTGAATGAGCAGTTCTTC
CDR3 protein: CASSFGGEVNEQFF

D gene: TRBD1
clone size: .
J gene: TRBJ2-7
V gene: TRBV12-3/TRBV12-4
CDR3 DNA: TGTGCCAGCAGTTTATTGGGGACAGCGGTTTACGAGCAGTACTTC
CDR3 protein: CASSLLGTAVYEQYF

D gene: .
clone size: few
J gene: TRBJ1-1
V gene: TRBV5-1
CDR3 DNA: TGCGCCAGCAGCTTGACGACTATTGGCAGCGCTGAAGCTTTCTTT
CDR3 protein: CASSLTTIGSAEAFF

D gene: .
clone size: .
J gene: TRBJ2-5
V gene: TRBV7-7
CDR3 DNA: TGTGCCAGCAGCTTAACCGGGTTACAAGAGACCCAGTACTTC
CDR3 protein: CASSLTGLQETQYF

D gene: .
clone size: .
J gene: TRBJ1-4
V gene: TRBV10-3
CDR3 DNA: TGTGCCATCAGTGAGTCGAACAGCGGGGGTGAAAAACTGTTTTTT
CDR3 protein: CAISESNSGGEKLFF

D gene: .
clone size: few
J gene: TRBJ2-4
V gene: TRBV5-1
CDR3 DNA: TGCGCCAGCAGCGCGAGGGGAGCCAAAAACATTCAGTACTTC
CDR3 protein: CASSARGAKNIQYF

D gene: .
clone size: .
J gene: TRBJ2-7
V gene: TRBV3-1
CDR3 DNA: TGTGCCAGCAGCCAAGATTACGGCGGGTTGTGGAACGGGGTCTACGAGCAGTACTTC
CDR3 protein: CASSQDYGGLWNGVYEQYF

D gene: .
clone size: few
J gene: TRBJ1-1
V gene: TRBV29-1
CDR3 DNA: TGCAGCGTTGTCGGAGGGAACACTGAAGCTTTCTTT
CDR3 protein: CSVVGGNTEAFF

D gene: TRBD2
clone size: .
J gene: TRBJ2-3
V gene: TRBV6-1
CDR3 DNA: TGTGCCAGCAGTGTAGCGGGGGGGACCCCCCGCGATACGCAGTATTTT
CDR3 protein: CASSVAGGTPRDTQYF

D gene: .
clone size: .
J gene: TRBJ2-3
V gene: TRBV6-5
CDR3 DNA: TGTGCCAGCAGTTACTCCGCCAGACCCCCCACAGATACGCAGTATTTT
CDR3 protein: CASSYSARPPTDTQYF

D gene: .
clone size: few
J gene: TRBJ2-7
V gene: TRBV20-1
CDR3 DNA: TGCAGTGCGATCGGAGGGGGGACGCTCCACGAGCAGTACTTC
CDR3 protein: CSAIGGGTLHEQYF

D gene: .
clone size: .
J gene: TRBJ2-1
V gene: TRBV5-1
CDR3 DNA: TGCGCCAGCAGCTTAGCGGTAGGGGCGAAGTACAATGAGCAGTTCTTC
CDR3 protein: CASSLAVGAKYNEQFF

D gene: .
clone size: few
J gene: TRBJ1-2
V gene: TRBV12-3/TRBV12-4
CDR3 DNA: TGTGCCAGCAAGTTGGGACCTGGCTACACCTTC
CDR3 protein: CASKLGPGYTF

D gene: TRBD2
clone size: many
J gene: TRBJ2-1
V gene: TRBV12-3/TRBV12-4
CDR3 DNA: TGTGCCAGCCACCGGCTAGCGGCCTACAATGAGCAGTTCTTC
CDR3 protein: CASHRLAAYNEQFF

D gene: .
clone size: .
J gene: TRBJ2-5
V gene: TRBV2
CDR3 DNA: TGTGCCAGCACCTGGGGATGGGGAGAGACCCAGTACTTC
CDR3 protein: CASTWGWGETQYF

D gene: TRBD2
clone size: .
J gene: TRBJ2-1
V gene: TRBV6-5
CDR3 DNA: TGTGCCAGCAGTTCCGGGACTAGCCGGGAGCAGTTCTTC
CDR3 protein: CASSSGTSREQFF

D gene: TRBD2
clone size: few
J gene: TRBJ2-3
V gene: TRBV4-2
CDR3 DNA: TGTGCCAGCAGCCAACGTCCTAGCGGTTCTAGCACAGATACGCAGTATTTT
CDR3 protein: CASSQRPSGSSTDTQYF

D gene: .
clone size: .
J gene: TRBJ1-2
V gene: TRBV19
CDR3 DNA: TGTGCCAGTAGTATCCGTCAGGGTTATGGCTACACCTTC
CDR3 protein: CASSIRQGYGYTF

D gene: TRBD1
clone size: many
J gene: TRBJ1-1
V gene: TRBV7-9
CDR3 DNA: TGTGCCAGCAGTTCGCAACAGGGGATGGGCACTGAAGCTTTCTTT
CDR3 protein: CASSSQQGMGTEAFF

D gene: TRBD2
clone size: .
J gene: TRBJ2-7
V gene: TRBV10-3
CDR3 DNA: TGTGCCATCAGGACCACTGTAAGGACTAGCGGGGGGACTTCGGAAGTCTACGAGCAGTACTTC
CDR3 protein: CAIRTTVRTSGGTSEVYEQYF

D gene: TRBD1
clone size: few
J gene: TRBJ1-1
V gene: TRBV12-3/TRBV12-4
CDR3 DNA: TGTGCCAGCAGTACCACAGGGGGTATGAACACTGAAGCTTTCTTT
CDR3 protein: CASSTTGGMNTEAFF

D gene: .
clone size: .
J gene: TRBJ2-7
V gene: TRBV25-1
CDR3 DNA: TGTGCCAGCAGTGTTCGGGGAGGTGTCAGCTCCTACGAGCAGTACTTC
CDR3 protein: CASSVRGGVSSYEQYF

D gene: .
clone size: .
J gene: TRBJ1-1
V gene: TRBV6-1
CDR3 DNA: TGTGCCAGCAAGGGTCGGAACCCGAACACTGAAGCTTTCTTT
CDR3 protein: CASKGRNPNTEAFF

D gene: .
clone size: few
J gene: TRBJ2-5
V gene: TRBV5-1
CDR3 DNA: TGCGCCAGCAGCTTGTTAGCGGCTTCGGGAAAGACCCAGTACTTC
CDR3 protein: CASSLLAASGKTQYF

D gene: .
clone size: few
J gene: TRBJ2-2
V gene: TRBV5-1
CDR3 DNA: TGCGCCAGCAGCTTGGGAAGGGAACCTTACGGCGGGGAGCTGTTTTTT
CDR3 protein: CASSLGREPYGGELFF

D gene: TRBD1
clone size: .
J gene: TRBJ1-2
V gene: TRBV11-1
CDR3 DNA: TGTGCCAGCAGCCAAGCCCAGACAGGGGGTGATGGCTACACCTTC
CDR3 protein: CASSQAQTGGDGYTF

D gene: .
clone size: few
J gene: TRBJ1-2
V gene: TRBV11-2
CDR3 DNA: TGTGCCAGCACCCCCTCGGACAGACGATATGGCTACACCTTC
CDR3 protein: CASTPSDRRYGYTF

D gene: .
clone size: .
J gene: TRBJ2-7
V gene: TRBV28
CDR3 DNA: TGTGCCAGCAGTTTAAGGGGCCCTATCTACGAGCAGTACTTC
CDR3 protein: CASSLRGPIYEQYF

D gene: .
clone size: .
J gene: TRBJ2-1
V gene: TRBV5-1
CDR3 DNA: TGCGCCAGCAGCTTGGAAGGGCAACCCTACAATGAGCAGTTCTTC
CDR3 protein: CASSLEGQPYNEQFF

D gene: .
clone size: .
J gene: TRBJ2-3
V gene: TRBV9
CDR3 DNA: TGTGCCAGCAGCCGGACGAACGGGGGCGTTGGTACGCAGTATTTT
CDR3 protein: CASSRTNGGVGTQYF

D gene: .
clone size: .
J gene: TRBJ1-6
V gene: TRBV3-1
CDR3 DNA: TGTGCCAGCAGCCAAGACGACAGGATCTATAATTCACCCCTCCACTTT
CDR3 protein: CASSQDDRIYNSPLHF

D gene: TRBD1
clone size: .
J gene: TRBJ2-1
V gene: TRBV9
CDR3 DNA: TGTGCCAGCAGCAGAGACAGGGTTAAGGATGAGCAGTTCTTC
CDR3 protein: CASSRDRVKDEQFF

D gene: TRBD1
clone size: .
J gene: TRBJ1-1
V gene: TRBV2
CDR3 DNA: TGTGCCAGCAGGCCACAGGGGTGGACTGAAGCTTTCTTT
CDR3 protein: CASRPQGWTEAFF

D gene: .
clone size: .
J gene: TRBJ2-5
V gene: TRBV10-1
CDR3 DNA: TGCGCCAGCAGTGAGGCGAAGGGGAGTCCAGAGACCCAGTACTTC
CDR3 protein: CASSEAKGSPETQYF

D gene: .
clone size: .
J gene: TRBJ2-7
V gene: TRBV24-1
CDR3 DNA: TGTGCCATCGGAACCGGGACTCCTCCCTACGAGCAGTACTTC
CDR3 protein: CAIGTGTPPYEQYF

D gene: .
clone size: few
J gene: TRBJ2-3
V gene: TRBV7-9
CDR3 DNA: TGTGCCAGCAGCCTCGGGCGTACTAGCACAGATACGCAGTATTTT
CDR3 protein: CASSLGRTSTDTQYF

D gene: .
clone size: few
J gene: TRBJ2-3
V gene: TRBV7-8
CDR3 DNA: TGTGCCAGCTTAGGACTGAACACAGATACGCAGTATTTT
CDR3 protein: CASLGLNTDTQYF

D gene: TRBD2
clone size: .
J gene: TRBJ2-2
V gene: TRBV2
CDR3 DNA: TGTGCCAGCTGGAGCGGGGGGCTTAACACCGGGGAGCTGTTTTTT
CDR3 protein: CASWSGGLNTGELFF

D gene: .
clone size: .
J gene: TRBJ1-2
V gene: TRBV20-1
CDR3 DNA: TGCAGTGCTAGAGATCCAGCCCTCTATGGCTACACCTTC
CDR3 protein: CSARDPALYGYTF

D gene: .
clone size: few
J gene: TRBJ2-1
V gene: TRBV20-1
CDR3 DNA: TGCAGTGCTCAGTCCGGAGGGGCGAGCTCCTACAATGAGCAGTTCTTC
CDR3 protein: CSAQSGGASSYNEQFF

D gene: .
clone size: .
J gene: TRBJ2-3
V gene: TRBV3-1
CDR3 DNA: TGTGCCAGCAGCAGAACGTCGCGGATGGGAGTGAGGTTCTCTAGCACAGATACGCAGTATTTT
CDR3 protein: CASSRTSRMGVRFSSTDTQYF

D gene: .
clone size: .
J gene: TRBJ1-1
V gene: TRBV20-1
CDR3 DNA: TGCAGTGCTAAGGACGGGACTGAAGCTTTCTTT
CDR3 protein: CSAKDGTEAFF

D gene: .
clone size: .
J gene: TRBJ2-3
V gene: TRBV11-2
CDR3 DNA: TGTGCCAGCAGCCCAGACTTAGGGGTTACGCAGTATTTT
CDR3 protein: CASSPDLGVTQYF

D gene: .
clone size: .
J gene: TRBJ1-6
V gene: TRBV20-1
CDR3 DNA: TGCAGTGCTAGTCCCTCTAAGGGTGATAGGTCACCCCTCCACTTT
CDR3 protein: CSASPSKGDRSPLHF

D gene: .
clone size: .
J gene: TRBJ1-1
V gene: TRBV12-3/TRBV12-4
CDR3 DNA: TGTGCCACCCGTGGGGGTCGGACTGAAGCTTTCTTT
CDR3 protein: CATRGGRTEAFF

D gene: .
clone size: .
J gene: TRBJ2-4
V gene: TRBV3-1
CDR3 DNA: TGTGCCAGCAGCCAGGCCTCCAAAAACATTCAGTACTTC
CDR3 protein: CASSQASKNIQYF

D gene: .
clone size: few
J gene: TRBJ2-2
V gene: TRBV20-1
CDR3 DNA: TGCAGTGCTAGATCCAACGTCCGCACCGGGGAGCTGTTTTTT
CDR3 protein: CSARSNVRTGELFF

D gene: TRBD2
clone size: .
J gene: TRBJ2-7
V gene: TRBV4-1
CDR3 DNA: TGCGCCAGCAGCCCCGGACTAGCGGGAACCCCCGGCGAGCAGTACTTC
CDR3 protein: CASSPGLAGTPGEQYF

D gene: TRBD1
clone size: many
J gene: TRBJ1-2
V gene: TRBV7-2
CDR3 DNA: TGTGCCAGCAGCCCCCGGGACAGGGGCTATGGCTACACCTTC
CDR3 protein: CASSPRDRGYGYTF

D gene: .
clone size: few
J gene: TRBJ1-1
V gene: TRBV20-1
CDR3 DNA: TGCAGTGCCAGCTCCCGGACAGTCAAGAACACTGAAGCTTTCTTT
CDR3 protein: CSASSRTVKNTEAFF

D gene: .
clone size: few
J gene: TRBJ2-5
V gene: TRBV20-1
CDR3 DNA: TGCAGTGCAAACAACCGGGCGGGACGGACCAACCAAGAGACCCAGTACTTC
CDR3 protein: CSANNRAGRTNQETQYF